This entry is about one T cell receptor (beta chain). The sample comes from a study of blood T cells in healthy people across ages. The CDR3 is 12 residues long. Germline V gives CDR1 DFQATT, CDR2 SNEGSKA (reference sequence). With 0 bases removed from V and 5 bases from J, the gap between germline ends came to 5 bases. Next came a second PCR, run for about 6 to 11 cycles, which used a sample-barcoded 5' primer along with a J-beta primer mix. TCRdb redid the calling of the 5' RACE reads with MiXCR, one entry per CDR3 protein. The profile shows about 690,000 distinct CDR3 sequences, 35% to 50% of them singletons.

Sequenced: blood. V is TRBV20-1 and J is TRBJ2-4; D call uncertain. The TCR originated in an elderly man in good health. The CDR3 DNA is TGCAGTGCTAGAGACAGCCAAAACATTCAGTACTTC. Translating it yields CSARDSQNIQYF.